These 30 T cell receptor beta chains were sequenced from one sample in a study of Graves' ophthalmopathy and Graves' hyperthyroidism. Scientists amplified the TCR beta CDR3 regions from RNA transcripts. First-round RT-PCR used HTBI primers; second-round multiplex PCR followed. TCRdb independently ran MiXCR on the multiplex PCR reads; one entry per CDR3 protein. The sample lists 400,000 to 450,000 distinct CDR3 sequences; roughly 21% were seen once. The source material was peripheral blood. Source of these receptors: a young woman with stable Graves' hyperthyroidism.

This clonotype occurred many times. The chain combines TRBV6-2 or TRBV6-3 with TRBJ2-6; no reliable D call. This CDR3 has 15 amino acids. The germline V gene has CDR1 MNHEY and CDR2 SVGEGT. The V gene lost 2 bases and the J gene lost 1 base, with 6 bases spanning the gap. In nucleotides, the CDR3 is TGTGCCAGCAGTTACGAAAGTTCTGGGGCCAACGTCCTGACTTTC. Its protein product is CASSYESSGANVLTF.

This clonotype has a count of ten or more. The CDR3 spells CASPSGRRTGELFF. In DNA, the CDR3 is TGTGCCAGTCCTAGCGGGAGACGAACCGGGGAGCTGTTTTTT. This rearrangement joins TRBV6-1 to TRBJ2-2, with 10 bases fitting TRBD2. The germline V gene encodes CDR1 MNHNS and CDR2 SASEGT. Trimming at V came to 9 bases and at J to 5 bases, leaving 6 bases not matched to a gene. This CDR3 spans 14 amino acids.

This clonotype was recorded many times. The rearrangement joins TRBV12-3 or TRBV12-4 to TRBJ2-2; a possible D gene is TRBD2 (6 bases). This CDR3 is 15 amino acids long. Trimming cost V 4 bases and J 0 bases, with 9 bases left between them. Here the CDR3 reads CASSWGLANTGELFF. The CDR3 bases are TGTGCCAGCAGTTGGGGACTTGCGAACACCGGGGAGCTGTTTTTT.

Many counts were recorded for this clonotype. CDR3 loop: CSALLAGVNEQYF. The CDR3 bases are TGCAGTGCTTTACTAGCGGGAGTAAACGAGCAGTACTTC. The V gene is TRBV20-1, the J gene TRBJ2-7; the match to TRBD2 covers 11 bases. The CDR3 spans 13 residues. Germline CDR1 reads DFQATT; CDR2 reads SNEGSKA (reference sequence). V shed 5 bases, J shed 5 bases, and the junction held 5 bases outside the gene matches.

This clonotype has at least ten counts. The rearrangement joins TRBV11-2 to TRBJ1-3, with D unclear. Germline V gene data show CDR1 as SGHAT and CDR2 as FQNNGV. The CDR3 has 17 residues. V was pared by 0 bases and J by 0 bases, with 12 bases between. The CDR3: CASSLDLGGSSGNTIYF. The CDR3 bases are TGTGCCAGCAGCTTAGATCTGGGCGGAAGCTCTGGAAACACCATATATTTT.

This clonotype showed up many times. The chain employs TRBV7-2 and TRBJ2-7, with D possibly matching TRBD2 (5 bases). The germline V and J ends were trimmed by 5 bases and 2 bases, with 13 bases remaining between them. The CDR3 totals 14 residues. Germline V lookup: CDR1 SGHTA, CDR2 FQGNSA. In DNA, the CDR3 is TGTGCCAGCAGCCGAGGGATCTCCACCTACGAGCAGTACTTC. Protein: CASSRGISTYEQYF.

This clonotype was counted between two and nine times. The rearrangement links TRBV30 to TRBJ2-2, with D uncertain. This CDR3 contains 12 residues. Germline values: CDR1 GTSNPN, CDR2 SVGIG (reference sequence). Trimming stripped 6 bases from V and 4 bases from J, with 9 bases between. This CDR3 is CACRAFTGELFF. CDR3 sequence (DNA): TGTGCCTGTAGGGCCTTCACCGGGGAGCTGTTTTTT. Full variable domain (remainder filled in from reference TRBV30 and TRBJ2-2): SQTIHQWPATLVQPVGSPLSLECTVEGTSNPNLYWYRQAAGRGLQLLFYSVGIGQISSEVPQNLSASRPQDRQFILSSKKLLLSDSGFYLCACRAFTGELFFGEGSRLTVL.

The sample holds a few counts of this clonotype. V is TRBV11-2 and J is TRBJ1-1, with 7 bases aligning to TRBD1. The CDR3 length is 14 residues. V lost 8 bases, J lost 3 bases, and 9 bases stayed unmatched. CDR1 is SGHAT and CDR2 is FQNNGV in the germline V gene. The CDR3 coding sequence is TGTGCCAGCGCACAGGGGACCTCCCACACTGAAGCTTTCTTT. It specifies CASAQGTSHTEAFF.

This clonotype was detected a few times. The chain recombines TRBV19 with TRBJ2-1, with unresolved D. Deletions cut 3 bases from V and 4 bases from J, with 7 bases between. CDR1 and CDR2 from the germline V gene are LNHDA and SQIVND (reference sequence). This CDR3 region has 13 residues. The CDR3 is CASSMNGYNEQFF. The CDR3 coding sequence is TGTGCCAGTAGTATGAACGGATACAATGAGCAGTTCTTC. Supplemented by reference TRBV19 and TRBJ2-1, the full variable domain reads DGGITQSPKYLFRKEGQNVTLSCEQNLNHDAMYWYRQDPGQGLRLIYYSQIVNDFQKGDIAEGYSVSREKKESFPLTVTSAQKNPTAFYLCASSMNGYNEQFFGPGTRLTVL.

This clonotype was seen many times. The chain combines TRBV12-3 or TRBV12-4 with TRBJ2-5, with 10 bases that match TRBD1. The CDR3 has 17 residues. With 6 bases clipped from V and 2 bases from J, the junction kept 12 bases outside the gene matches. The CDR3 sequence is CASRPGQGKRSQETQYF. CDR3 coding DNA: TGTGCCAGCAGACCGGGACAGGGGAAAAGGAGTCAAGAGACCCAGTACTTC.

The sample holds many counts of this clonotype. This chain connects TRBV12-3 or TRBV12-4 to TRBJ1-1, with 11 bases lining up with TRBD1. The CDR3 consists of 16 residues. Unmatched junction bases numbered 4, after V lost 4 bases and J lost 0 bases. The CDR3 here is CASSSGQGALNTEAFF. The CDR3 DNA is TGTGCCAGCAGTTCCGGACAGGGGGCTTTGAACACTGAAGCTTTCTTT.

The V gene is TRBV28, the J gene TRBJ1-3, with TRBD1 matching over 9 bases. Germline CDR1 and CDR2: MDHEN and SYDVKM. The trim removed 4 bases at V and 4 bases at J, leaving 8 bases unmatched. The CDR3 sequence is 16 residues long. The CDR3 DNA reads as TGTGCCAGCAGTTCCTGGGACAGGGAGAGGGGAAACACCATATATTTT. Amino acid sequence: CASSSWDRERGNTIYF.

This clonotype occurred many times. CDR3 nucleotides: TGTGCCAGCAGTCCGCACCAGGGACAGGGACAAGAGACCCAGTACTTC. Protein product: CASSPHQGQGQETQYF. The rearrangement uses TRBV28 and TRBJ2-5, with 9 bases fitting TRBD1. J lost 2 bases, V lost 5 bases, and 9 bases had no gene match. CDR3 length: 16 amino acids. Germline V lookup: CDR1 MDHEN, CDR2 SYDVKM.

The rearrangement links TRBV28 to TRBJ2-7, with 9 positions matching TRBD2. Trimming removed 2 bases from V and 0 bases from J; junction bases left unmatched: 2. The CDR3 runs 15 residues. In germline, CDR1 is MDHEN, CDR2 SYDVKM. CDR3 nucleotide sequence: TGTGCCAGCAGTTTAGGGACTAGCCGCTCCTACGAGCAGTACTTC. Translating it yields CASSLGTSRSYEQYF.

This clonotype was seen ten or more times. V is TRBV24-1 and J is TRBJ1-1, with unresolved D. V was cut by 4 bases and J by 7 bases, with 12 bases left in between. CDR1 and CDR2 (germline): KGHDR, SFDVKD. The CDR3 contains 13 residues. In nucleotides, the CDR3 is TGTGCCACCAGTGACCCGGCGACGGATGAAGCTTTCTTT. It is translated as CATSDPATDEAFF.

The chain combines TRBV6-5 with TRBJ1-5; D call uncertain. V lost 2 bases and J lost 6, with 20 bases in between. CDR1 is MNHEY, CDR2 SVGAGI, per germline. The CDR3 runs 17 residues. In nucleotides, the CDR3 is TGTGCCAGCAGTTACCTGACCTCAACAGAGGCGAGTCAGCCCCAGCATTTT. It yields the protein CASSYLTSTEASQPQHF.

This clonotype has a count of ten or more. The rearrangement joins TRBV12-3 or TRBV12-4 to TRBJ1-5, with 7 bases matching TRBD1. The CDR3 length is 14 residues. V shed 6 bases, J shed 3 bases, and the junction held 5 bases outside the gene matches. CDR3 residues: CASRSGQANQPQHF. CDR3 sequence (DNA): TGTGCCAGCAGGTCAGGACAGGCCAATCAGCCCCAGCATTTT.

This clonotype was counted only a few times. V is TRBV7-8 and J is TRBJ2-5, with 12 bases fitting TRBD2. CDR3 length equals 16 residues. The ends lost 1 base at V and 6 bases at J; junction bases unmatched: 6. Germline values: CDR1 SGHVS, CDR2 FQNEAQ. The CDR3 is CASSLGLAGGLQTQYF. Here the CDR3 DNA reads TGTGCCAGCAGCTTAGGTCTAGCGGGGGGGCTGCAGACCCAGTACTTC.

This clonotype was recorded at least ten times. The chain employs TRBV6-5 and TRBJ2-3, with 8 bases matching TRBD2. V lost 6 bases to trimming and J lost 2 bases; unmatched junction nucleotides: 4. CDR1 and CDR2 from the germline V gene are MNHEY and SVGAGI. The length of the CDR3 is 14 residues. CDR3 protein: CASSRGGTTDTQYF. The CDR3 DNA sequence: TGTGCCAGCAGCCGGGGGGGGACCACAGATACGCAGTATTTT.

This clonotype has a count of ten or more. The chain carries TRBV20-1 and TRBJ2-7; 8 bases match TRBD1. V gave up 4 bases and J gave up 6 bases; unmatched junction bases: 5. CDR3 length: 12 residues. Germline CDR1 DFQATT, CDR2 SNEGSKA (reference sequence). The CDR3 DNA follows: TGCAGTGCTACGGACAGGGTATTCGAGCAGTACTTC. Translation gives CSATDRVFEQYF.

This rearrangement joins TRBV12-3 or TRBV12-4 to TRBJ1-2; perhaps TRBD1 as D (6 bases). CDR3 length: 14 amino acids. Trimming shortened V by 6 bases and J by 5 bases, and 16 bases separated the two germline ends. The CDR3 here is CASSSTGTTYGYTF. CDR3 nucleotides: TGTGCCAGCAGCTCCACCGGGACAACGTATGGCTACACCTTC.

In this sample, this clonotype turned up a few times. The chain recombines TRBV20-1 with TRBJ2-3; D is uncertain. CDR3 length equals 12 residues. Between the trimmed V and J ends, which lost 1 base and 8 bases, there was a span of 10 bases. Germline values: CDR1 DFQATT, CDR2 SNEGSKA (reference sequence). CDR3 nucleotides: TGCAGTGCTAGAGTAATGGATGTTACGCAGTATTTT. Protein sequence: CSARVMDVTQYF.

This clonotype was seen many times. This sequence joins TRBV6-1 and TRBJ1-1; D might be TRBD1 (5 bases). This CDR3 is built from 15 residues. In germline, CDR1 is MNHNS, CDR2 SASEGT. V gave up 4 bases and J gave up 0 bases, with 12 bases separating them. The CDR3 DNA sequence: TGTGCCAGCAGTGCACCGGGACGAATGAACACTGAAGCTTTCTTT. Translation gives CASSAPGRMNTEAFF.

V and J are TRBV7-2 and TRBJ2-7; the D is unclear. V was pared by 1 base and J by 7 bases, with 11 bases between. The length of the CDR3 is 13 residues. Germline V gene sequence: CDR1 SGHTA, CDR2 FQGNSA. The CDR3 protein is CASSLGRAREQYF. CDR3 DNA sequence: TGTGCCAGCAGCTTAGGTAGGGCGCGGGAGCAGTACTTC.

This clonotype was seen at least ten times. The genes are TRBV12-3 or TRBV12-4 and TRBJ1-2; 12 nucleotides line up with TRBD1. Unmatched junction bases numbered 9, after V lost 8 bases and J lost 8 bases. The CDR3 consists of 14 residues. This chain's CDR3 is CASLMGQGAGGYTF. The CDR3 DNA follows: TGTGCCAGCCTAATGGGACAGGGGGCAGGCGGCTACACCTTC.

The table lists this clonotype with many counts. The chain uses TRBV14 and TRBJ2-5; 7 nucleotides agree with TRBD1. Germline trimming cut 4 bases from V and 5 bases from J; bases unmatched to any gene: 10. In germline, CDR1 is SGHDN, CDR2 FVKESK. This CDR3 spans 15 amino acids. CDR3: CASSRVTGAVETQYF. CDR3 nucleotide sequence: TGTGCCAGCAGCCGCGTAACAGGGGCGGTGGAGACCCAGTACTTC.

This clonotype came up many times. This chain uses TRBV20-1 with TRBJ1-6; possible D gene TRBD1, 5 bases. The CDR3 totals 15 residues. With 1 base removed from V and 10 bases from J, the gap between germline ends came to 17 bases. CDR1 is DFQATT and CDR2 is SNEGSKA in the germline V gene (reference sequence). The CDR3 DNA follows: TGCAGTGCTAGAGCCCCCCCTTTAGACAGCTCACCCCTCCACTTT. Amino acid sequence: CSARAPPLDSSPLHF.

This clonotype was picked up many times. The chain combines TRBV10-2 with TRBJ1-1; a possible D gene is TRBD1 (6 bases). V lost 6 bases to trimming and J lost 5 bases, with 13 bases between them. The CDR3 totals 13 residues. Per germline, CDR1 WSHSY and CDR2 SAAADI. As DNA, the CDR3 is TGCGCCAGCAGGACGGACAGTAAAACTGAAGCTTTCTTT. Its protein product is CASRTDSKTEAFF.

This clonotype appeared many times. The rearrangement joins TRBV7-9 to TRBJ1-2; maybe TRBD1 (5 bases). Germline lookup yields CDR1 SEHNR and CDR2 FQNEAQ (reference sequence). This CDR3 comprises 15 residues. Trimming pared 5 bases from V and 8 bases from J, leaving 21 bases between. CDR3: CASSPGNFWGTGYTF. DNA for the CDR3: TGTGCCAGCAGCCCCGGGAACTTTTGGGGGACGGGCTACACCTTC.

V usage is TRBV6-1 and J usage is TRBJ2-5, with 7 bases aligning to TRBD1. Trimming removed 6 bases from V and 5 bases from J; junction bases left unmatched: 6. Looked up from germline, CDR1 is MNHNS and CDR2 is SASEGT. CDR3 length: 13 amino acids. The CDR3 coding sequence is TGTGCCAGCAGCCAAGGGACAGACGAGACCCAGTACTTC. This codes for CASSQGTDETQYF.